This T cell receptor (beta chain) came from a study of blood T cell repertoires in COVID-19. Overall study: The study drew acute and convalescent COVID-19 samples from the United States, Italy and Spain. T cells, B-cell-depleted T cells, or PBMCs supplied cDNA or gDNA.

In the authors' workflow: Amplified reference gene primers provided the basis for estimating nucleated cell counts. Assay: immunoSEQ multiplex PCR; the TCRdb copy retains only in-frame clones and omits some. Clone size and V and J calls were adopted from that table, with D and trimming inferred from the DNA. This table has roughly 16,000 clones, around 94% appearing once. V lost 5 bases to trimming and J lost 14 bases, with 13 bases between them. This CDR3 comprises 11 residues. In germline, CDR1 is SGHTA, CDR2 FQGNSA. The V call is TRBV7-2, the J call TRBJ2-1, with D possibly TRBD2 on 5 matching bases. This clonotype was obtained from a human donor in a cohort sampled during active COVID-19. Sequencing input: peripheral blood. CDR3 region: CASSQRAAEFF. CDR3 coding DNA: TGTGCCAGCAGCCAGAGGGCGGCCGAGTTCTTC.